This T cell receptor beta chain was captured by sequencing in a study of blood T cell repertoires in COVID-19. As for the study in general: Samples taken during acute and convalescent COVID-19 were collected in the United States, Italy and Spain. PBMCs, B-cell-depleted T cells, or T cells provided the cDNA or gDNA that made up the material.

V shed 7 bases, J shed 5 bases, and the junction held 8 bases outside the gene matches. This CDR3 contains 14 residues. Germline CDR1 is LNHDA and CDR2 is SQIVND (reference sequence). As handled by the study authors: Using reference gene primer amplification, nucleated cell counts were estimated. Clones were sequenced by immunoSEQ multiplex PCR, and TCRdb holds only the in-frame ones, with some missing. From that table come the V and J calls and clone size; the DNA was used to work out D and trimming. The table has 200,000 to 300,000 clones, 75% to 85% seen once. Sequenced sample: peripheral blood. The source is a human donor in a cohort sampled during active COVID-19. The chain recombines TRBV19 with TRBJ1-1; 9 bases fit TRBD1. The CDR3 bases are TGTGCCAGTACCTGGACAGGGGAGAAGACTGAAGCTTTCTTT. Its translation is CASTWTGEKTEAFF.